The 27 T cell receptor beta chains reported below all come from one sample, sequenced in a study of control samples from healthy donors and cancer patients. TCRdb's table, derived via immunoSEQ multiplex PCR, lists solely in-frame clones and lacks some. This table has about 34,000 clones, 93% appearing once. Sample: PBMCs. These receptors originate from a man in his forties with colorectal cancer.

The rearrangement uses TRBV7-2 and TRBJ2-2; maybe TRBD2 (5 bases). Trimming took off 5 bases at V and 5 bases at J, with 18 bases between the two ends. The CDR3 loop spans 16 amino acids. CDR1 and CDR2 (germline): SGHTA, FQGNSA. This chain's CDR3 is CASSPRGDPGTGELFF. Here the CDR3 DNA reads TGTGCCAGCAGCCCCCGAGGAGACCCGGGGACCGGGGAGCTGTTTTTT.

This rearrangement joins TRBV6-1 to TRBJ2-7; TRBD2 might be the D (5 bases). V was trimmed by 1 base and J by 4 bases, leaving 14 bases between them. Per the germline V gene, CDR1 is MNHNS and CDR2 is SASEGT. The CDR3 runs to 15 residues. The CDR3 DNA is TGTGCCAGCAGTGAAGTCTCGGGGTTGGATTACGAGCAGTACTTC. Protein product: CASSEVSGLDYEQYF.

The chain uses TRBV5-1 and TRBJ2-1; 7 nucleotides match TRBD1. The junction had 1 base not matched to a gene; V was cut back by 0 bases and J by 7 bases. Per germline, CDR1 SGHRS and CDR2 YFSETQ. This CDR3 spans 13 amino acids. The CDR3 region has the DNA TGCGCCAGCAGCTTGGACAGGGGTAATGAGCAGTTCTTC. Translating it yields CASSLDRGNEQFF.

This rearrangement joins TRBV6-5 to TRBJ2-7; 10 bases agree with TRBD1. This CDR3 is built from 15 residues. Germline values: CDR1 MNHEY, CDR2 SVGAGI. V lost 4 bases, J lost 4 bases, and 7 bases stayed unmatched. Here the CDR3 DNA reads TGTGCCAGCAGTTCCCCCGGGACAGGGGAGTACGAGCAGTACTTC. This sequence encodes CASSSPGTGEYEQYF.

In its sample, this clone was seen once. The V gene is TRBV6-1, the J gene TRBJ2-1; D remains ambiguous. This CDR3 region has 16 residues. V was cut by 2 bases and J by 2 bases, with 13 bases left in between. Looked up from germline, CDR1 is MNHNS and CDR2 is SASEGT. CDR3 in amino acids: CASSEYGATAYNEQFF. DNA for the CDR3: TGTGCCAGCAGTGAATACGGAGCGACGGCCTACAATGAGCAGTTCTTC.

The rearrangement links TRBV5-5 to TRBJ1-4, with D possibly TRBD1 on 6 matching bases. V lost 4 bases and J 3 bases, leaving 16 bases between the germline ends. The CDR3 runs 16 residues. Germline lookup yields CDR1 SGHKS and CDR2 YYEKEE (reference sequence). The CDR3 bases are TGTGCCAGCAGCCTGGACAGAGCTCTATCTAATGAAAAACTGTTTTTT. This translates into CASSLDRALSNEKLFF. Full variable domain (remainder filled in from reference TRBV5-5 and TRBJ1-4): DAGVTQSPTHLIKTRGQQVTLRCSPISGHKSVSWYQQVLGQGPQFIFQYYEKEERGRGNFPDRFSARQFPNYSSELNVNALLLGDSALYLCASSLDRALSNEKLFFGSGTQLSVL.

V and J are TRBV19 and TRBJ1-3; no reliable D call. Germline values: CDR1 LNHDA, CDR2 SQIVND (reference sequence). V was clipped by 6 bases and J by 0 bases, with 9 bases between them. There are 14 residues in the CDR3. For the CDR3, the DNA is TGTGCCAGTAGAGGCAGGAGCTCTGGAAACACCATATATTTT. Translating gives CASRGRSSGNTIYF.

The V gene is TRBV14, the J gene TRBJ2-2; 7 positions agree with TRBD2. V dropped 4 bases and J dropped 6; count of bases not matched to a gene: 11. Per the germline V gene, CDR1 is SGHDN and CDR2 is FVKESK. The CDR3 loop spans 16 amino acids. The CDR3 loop reads CASSLRTSLGSGELFF. CDR3 nucleotide sequence: TGTGCCAGCAGCCTTCGGACTAGTCTGGGTTCCGGGGAGCTGTTTTTT.

The rearrangement uses TRBV11-2 and TRBJ2-2, with 8 bases that match TRBD1. The germline CDR1 and CDR2 sequences are SGHAT and FQNNGV. The CDR3 spans 14 residues. The J segment lost 7 bases and the V segment lost 5 bases, leaving 6 bases of the junction unmatched. CDR3 sequence: CASSHSGGVGELFF. In nucleotides, the CDR3 is TGTGCCAGCAGCCATTCAGGGGGCGTCGGGGAGCTGTTTTTT.

This clone showed up just once. The chain recombines TRBV2 with TRBJ2-1; maybe TRBD2 (9 bases). This CDR3 is 16 amino acids long. Trimming took 4 bases from V and 8 from J, leaving 21 bases between them. CDR1 and CDR2 (germline): SNHLY, FYNNEI. CDR3 loop: CASSAGQGGGVYEQFF. CDR3 DNA sequence: TGTGCCAGCAGTGCCGGACAGGGCGGGGGGGTTTATGAGCAGTTCTTC.

The chain joins TRBV5-1 to TRBJ2-7; D is undetermined. CDR1 SGHRS and CDR2 YFSETQ come from the germline V gene. There are 14 residues in the CDR3. V was trimmed by 7 bases and J by 5 bases, leaving 19 bases between them. Here the CDR3 DNA reads TGCGCCAGCCCCGGTACTCCCCCACTAAACGAGCAGTACTTC. Protein: CASPGTPPLNEQYF.

This clone was recorded only once. This rearrangement joins TRBV7-2 to TRBJ1-1; 7 nucleotides align to TRBD1. Germline loops: CDR1 SGHTA, CDR2 FQGNSA. The CDR3 consists of 15 residues. V lost 6 bases, J lost 4 bases, and 11 bases stayed unmatched. The chain's CDR3 is CASRQTGTVGTEAFF. Here the CDR3 DNA reads TGTGCCAGCAGGCAAACCGGGACAGTTGGCACTGAAGCTTTCTTT.

This clone has just a few counts. The rearrangement uses TRBV7-2 and TRBJ2-3; D is unresolved. Germline CDR1 SGHTA, CDR2 FQGNSA. The CDR3 has 11 residues. The V end lost 3 bases, the J end lost 3 bases, and 1 base lay between the germline ends. The CDR3 loop reads CASSLTDTQYF. The CDR3 coding sequence is TGTGCCAGCAGCTTGACAGATACGCAGTATTTT.

The chain has TRBV6-1 and TRBJ2-3, with no clear D. Germline V gene sequence: CDR1 MNHNS, CDR2 SASEGT. This CDR3 has 12 residues. Between the trimmed V and J ends, which lost 0 bases and 9 bases, there was a span of 7 bases. In DNA form, the CDR3 reads TGTGCCAGCAGTGAAGCAATCGTAACGCAGTATTTT. Its translation is CASSEAIVTQYF.

This clone was seen once. V usage is TRBV18 and J usage is TRBJ1-2; maybe TRBD1 (5 bases). The length of the CDR3 is 17 residues. V was clipped by 4 bases and J by 0 bases, with 18 bases between them. Germline V gives CDR1 KGHSH, CDR2 LQKENI. The CDR3 nucleotides read TGTGCCAGCTCACACACGACAGCCGCTACTCCTAACTATGGCTACACCTTC. Its translation is CASSHTTAATPNYGYTF.

This clone was found once. V gene TRBV19 combines with J gene TRBJ1-3; TRBD1 might be the D (6 bases). Germline V CDR1 and CDR2: LNHDA, SQIVND (reference sequence). The CDR3 runs to 14 residues. V gave up 3 bases and J gave up 0 bases, with 6 bases separating them. For the CDR3, the DNA is TGTGCCAGTAGTATGGGACACTCTGGAAACACCATATATTTT. It yields the protein CASSMGHSGNTIYF.

The chain combines TRBV7-9 with TRBJ2-5; D unresolved. V was cut by 6 bases and J by 5 bases, with 13 bases left in between. Germline loops: CDR1 SEHNR, CDR2 FQNEAQ (reference sequence). The CDR3 totals 13 residues. The CDR3 bases are TGTGCCAGCAGGGAAGGCACCATGGAGACCCAGTACTTC. It translates to CASREGTMETQYF.

The chain links TRBV20-1 to TRBJ2-7, with D tentatively TRBD2 (5 bases). The CDR3 has 12 residues. Trimming removed 6 bases from V and 5 bases from J, with 14 bases in between. CDR1 is DFQATT, CDR2 SNEGSKA, per germline (reference sequence). The CDR3 DNA reads TGCAGTGCAAGTCCGGGGATTCACGAGCAGTACTTC. Translation gives CSASPGIHEQYF.

The sample holds one count of this clone. This sequence joins TRBV30 and TRBJ1-5; weak D call: TRBD1 (6 bases). This CDR3 has 13 residues. Trimming removed 3 bases at V and 0 bases at J, with 6 bases between. The germline V gene has CDR1 GTSNPN and CDR2 SVGIG (reference sequence). CDR3 residues: CAWRQGSNQPQHF. The CDR3 DNA reads as TGTGCCTGGAGACAGGGTAGCAATCAGCCCCAGCATTTT.

The gene calls are TRBV5-6 and TRBJ1-1; no definite D call. V lost 1 base to trimming and J lost 7 bases, with 8 bases between them. CDR1 and CDR2 (germline): SGHDT, YYEEEE. There are 12 residues in the CDR3. CDR3 protein: CASSLHQREAFF. The CDR3 nucleotides are TGTGCCAGCAGCTTGCATCAACGTGAAGCTTTCTTT. Filled out from reference TRBV5-6 and TRBJ1-1, the complete variable domain reads DAGVTQSPTHLIKTRGQQVTLRCSPKSGHDTVSWYQQALGQGPQFIFQYYEEEERQRGNFPDRFSGHQFPNYSSELNVNALLLGDSALYLCASSLHQREAFFGQGTRLTVV.

V gene TRBV15 combines with J gene TRBJ1-5, with no clear D. The CDR3 length is 13 residues. In germline, CDR1 is LNHNV, CDR2 YYDKDF (reference sequence). V lost 1 base and J lost 5, with 6 bases in between. This CDR3 reads CATSRGLDQPQHF. CDR3 DNA: TGTGCCACCAGCAGAGGTTTGGATCAGCCCCAGCATTTT.

This clone was found once. V is TRBV15 and J is TRBJ2-7; D assignment may be TRBD1 or TRBD2 (5 bases each). Germline CDR1 LNHNV, CDR2 YYDKDF (reference sequence). This CDR3 comprises 18 residues. The V gene lost 1 base and the J gene lost 1 base, with 20 bases spanning the gap. Here the CDR3 DNA reads TGTGCCACCAGCAGAGTAAGGGGAGCAGGAGCGATTTCCTACGAGCAGTACTTC. Amino acid sequence: CATSRVRGAGAISYEQYF.

The chain has TRBV5-1 and TRBJ2-2; D is perhaps TRBD1 (6 bases). This CDR3 contains 15 residues. V gave up 4 bases and J gave up 6 bases, with 16 bases separating them. Germline values: CDR1 SGHRS, CDR2 YFSETQ. CDR3 bases: TGCGCCAGCAGCCCACTTGCGACAGGTCCCGGGGAGCTGTTTTTT. Its translation is CASSPLATGPGELFF.

This chain uses TRBV25-1 with TRBJ2-7; D might be TRBD1 or TRBD2, each matching 5 bases. The CDR3 is 16 residues long. From germline, CDR1 is MGHDK and CDR2 SYGVNS. The ends were cut back, 11 bases at V and 3 bases at J, with 26 bases in the middle. The DNA of the CDR3 is TGTGCCCTCACGTGGGGGACGCATACCCTAATCTACGAGCAGTACTTC. It specifies CALTWGTHTLIYEQYF.

The chain couples TRBV7-8 to TRBJ1-5; TRBD1 matches 7 bases. Germline V gives CDR1 SGHVS, CDR2 FQNEAQ. The length of the CDR3 is 16 residues. The J segment lost 6 bases and the V segment lost 5 bases, leaving 13 bases of the junction unmatched. The chain's CDR3 is CASSLRDRVTRQPQHF. In nucleotides, the CDR3 is TGTGCCAGCAGCCTCAGAGACAGGGTTACTCGTCAGCCCCAGCATTTT.

V is TRBV19 and J is TRBJ1-1; D is undetermined. Trimming took 6 bases from V and 5 from J, leaving 13 bases between them. The CDR3 loop spans 13 amino acids. The V gene's germline CDR1 is LNHDA and CDR2 SQIVND (reference sequence). Written as DNA, the CDR3 is TGTGCCAGTAGGACGGTAAAGGTGACTGAAGCTTTCTTT. Its translation is CASRTVKVTEAFF.

CDR3 amino acids: CASSQESASGGARDTQYF. The CDR3 nucleotides read TGCGCCAGCAGCCAAGAGTCGGCCAGCGGGGGGGCAAGAGATACGCAGTATTTT. This chain joins TRBV4-1 and TRBJ2-3; 10 nucleotides line up with TRBD2. CDR1 is MGHRA, CDR2 YSYEKL, per germline. The CDR3 totals 18 residues. V trimming: 0 bases; J trimming: 5 bases; junction bases outside the gene matches: 11.